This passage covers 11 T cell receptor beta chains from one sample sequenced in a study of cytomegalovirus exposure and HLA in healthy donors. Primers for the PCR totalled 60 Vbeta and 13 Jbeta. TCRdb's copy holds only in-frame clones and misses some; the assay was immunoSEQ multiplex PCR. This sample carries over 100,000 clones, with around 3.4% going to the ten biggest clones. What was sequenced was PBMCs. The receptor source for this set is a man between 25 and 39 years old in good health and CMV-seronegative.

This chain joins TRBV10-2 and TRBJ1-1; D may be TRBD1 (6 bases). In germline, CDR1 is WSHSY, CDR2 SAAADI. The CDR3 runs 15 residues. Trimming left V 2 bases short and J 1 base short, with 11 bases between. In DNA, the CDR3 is TGCGCCAGCAGTGAGCCACCGACAGGGAACACTGAAGCTTTCTTT. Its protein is CASSEPPTGNTEAFF.

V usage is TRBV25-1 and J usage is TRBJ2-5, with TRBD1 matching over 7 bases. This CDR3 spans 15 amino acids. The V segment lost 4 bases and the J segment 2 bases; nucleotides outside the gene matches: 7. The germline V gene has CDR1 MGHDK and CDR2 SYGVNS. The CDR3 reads CASSVRGRGQETQYF. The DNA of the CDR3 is TGTGCCAGCAGTGTCCGGGGCAGGGGGCAAGAGACCCAGTACTTC. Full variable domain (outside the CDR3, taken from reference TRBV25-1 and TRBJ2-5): EADIYQTPRYLVIGTGKKITLECSQTMGHDKMYWYQQDPGMELHLIHYSYGVNSTEKGDLSSESTVSRIRTEHFPLTLESARPSHTSQYLCASSVRGRGQETQYFGPGTRLLVL.

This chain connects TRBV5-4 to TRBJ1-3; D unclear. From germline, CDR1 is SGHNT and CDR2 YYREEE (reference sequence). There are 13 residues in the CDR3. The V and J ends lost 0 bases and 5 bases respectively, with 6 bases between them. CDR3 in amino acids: CASSLGQRNTIYF. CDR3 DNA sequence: TGTGCCAGCAGCTTGGGACAAAGAAACACCATATATTTT.

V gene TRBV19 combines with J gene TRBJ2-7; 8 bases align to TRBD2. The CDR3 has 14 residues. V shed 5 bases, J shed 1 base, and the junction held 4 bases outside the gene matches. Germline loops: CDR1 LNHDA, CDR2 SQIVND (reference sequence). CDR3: CASSYGRESYEQYF. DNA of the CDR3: TGTGCCAGTAGTTACGGGAGGGAATCCTACGAGCAGTACTTC.

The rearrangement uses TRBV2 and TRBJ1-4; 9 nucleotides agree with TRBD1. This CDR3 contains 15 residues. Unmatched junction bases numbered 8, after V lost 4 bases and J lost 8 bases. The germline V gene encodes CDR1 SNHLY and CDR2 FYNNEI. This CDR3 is CASSARRTGDEKLFF. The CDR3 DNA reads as TGTGCCAGCAGTGCAAGAAGGACAGGGGACGAAAAACTGTTTTTT.

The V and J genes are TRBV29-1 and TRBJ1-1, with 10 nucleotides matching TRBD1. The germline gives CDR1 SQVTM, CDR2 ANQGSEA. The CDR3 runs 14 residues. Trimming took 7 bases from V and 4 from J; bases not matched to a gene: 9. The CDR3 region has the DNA TGCAGCGGCCGGACAGGGGGTTTAGGCACTGAAGCTTTCTTT. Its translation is CSGRTGGLGTEAFF.

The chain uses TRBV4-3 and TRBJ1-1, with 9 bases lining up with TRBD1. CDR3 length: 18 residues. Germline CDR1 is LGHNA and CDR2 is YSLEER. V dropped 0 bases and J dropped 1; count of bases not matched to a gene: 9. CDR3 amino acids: CASSQDLAGTGPNTEAFF. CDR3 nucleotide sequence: TGCGCCAGCAGCCAAGATCTAGCCGGGACAGGGCCGAACACTGAAGCTTTCTTT.

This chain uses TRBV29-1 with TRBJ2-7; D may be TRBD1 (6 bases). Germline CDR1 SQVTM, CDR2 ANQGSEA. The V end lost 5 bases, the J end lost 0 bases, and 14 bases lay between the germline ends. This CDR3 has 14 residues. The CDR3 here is CSVIRQESSYEQYF. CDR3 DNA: TGCAGCGTTATCCGACAGGAGTCCTCCTACGAGCAGTACTTC.

The chain's CDR3 is CASSPVGNQPQHF. CDR3 nucleotide sequence: TGTGCCAGCTCCCCCGTTGGCAATCAGCCCCAGCATTTT. The chain has TRBV18 and TRBJ1-5, with D hard to call. The CDR3 runs to 13 residues. V was cut by 6 bases and J by 2 bases, with 8 bases left in between. From germline, CDR1 is KGHSH and CDR2 LQKENI. The entire variable domain, with the rest obtained from reference TRBV18 and TRBJ1-5, is as follows: NAGVMQNPRHLVRRRGQEARLRCSPMKGHSHVYWYRQLPEEGLKFMVYLQKENIIDESGMPKERFSAEFPKEGPSILRIQQVVRGDSAAYFCASSPVGNQPQHFGDGTRLSIL.

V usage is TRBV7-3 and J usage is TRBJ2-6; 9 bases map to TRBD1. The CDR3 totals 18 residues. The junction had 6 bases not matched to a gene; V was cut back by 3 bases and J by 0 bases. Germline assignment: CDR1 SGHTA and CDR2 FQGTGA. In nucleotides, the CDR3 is TGTGCCAGCAGCTTTACCAGGACAGGGGACTCTGGGGCCAACGTCCTGACTTTC. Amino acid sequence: CASSFTRTGDSGANVLTF.

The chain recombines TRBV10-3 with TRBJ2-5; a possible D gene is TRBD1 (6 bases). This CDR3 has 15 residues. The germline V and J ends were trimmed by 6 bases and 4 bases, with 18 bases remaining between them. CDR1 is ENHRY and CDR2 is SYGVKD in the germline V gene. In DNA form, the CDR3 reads TGTGCCATCAGCGACGGGTTCCAGGGGAGAGAGACCCAGTACTTC. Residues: CAISDGFQGRETQYF.